This T cell receptor beta chain was captured in a study of beta chain features in type 1 diabetes. Expressed TCRB transcripts got sequenced, as all isolated RNA was reverse transcribed. The read count averaged around 3.6 million across naive, central memory and regulatory T cell samples. Assay used: immunoSEQ multiplex PCR; TCRdb lists only in-frame clones, some missing. The sample includes some 180,000 clones, less than 15% seen only once; the top ten take approximately 0.62%. The V and J ends lost 1 base and 0 bases respectively, with 10 bases between them. CDR3 length equals 15 residues. Germline lookup yields CDR1 SGHTA and CDR2 FQGNSA.

The clonotype comes from a woman between 18 and 29 years old in good health. The sample consisted of central memory CD4+ T cells from blood. This chain uses TRBV7-2 with TRBJ2-7, with no clear D. The CDR3 reads CASSLDGFGSYEQYF. In DNA form, the CDR3 reads TGTGCCAGCAGCTTAGATGGTTTCGGCTCCTACGAGCAGTACTTC.